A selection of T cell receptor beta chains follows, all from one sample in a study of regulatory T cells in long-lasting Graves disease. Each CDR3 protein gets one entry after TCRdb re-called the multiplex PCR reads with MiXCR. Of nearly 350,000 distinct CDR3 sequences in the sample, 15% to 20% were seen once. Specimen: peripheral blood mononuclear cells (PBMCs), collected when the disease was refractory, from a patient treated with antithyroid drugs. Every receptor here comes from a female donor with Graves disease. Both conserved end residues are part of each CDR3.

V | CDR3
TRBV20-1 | CSARATLKRPGEVKLFF
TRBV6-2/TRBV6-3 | CASSYFAGGPPYEQYF
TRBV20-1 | CSELMNTEAFF
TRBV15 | CATSSRQGSGTDTQYF
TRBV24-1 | CATSDPDTEAFF
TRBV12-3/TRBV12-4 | CASTSGQGSEQYF
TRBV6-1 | CASTSGGGNYEQYF
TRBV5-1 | CASSLGRMDGELFF
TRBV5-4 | CASSLNRDADEQYF
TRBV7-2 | CASSPERPFNNSPLHF
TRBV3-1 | CASSQDPGTGREQYF
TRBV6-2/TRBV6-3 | CASSYSYYDRIAGNTIYF
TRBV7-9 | CASSFKKTGELFF
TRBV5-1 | CASSFSATGQETQYF
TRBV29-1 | CSAAQGVEAFF
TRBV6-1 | CASNPTSGAQPQHF
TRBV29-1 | CSVETPVPESYNSPLHF
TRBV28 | CASSPPAVRETQYF
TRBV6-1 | CASSPIATGNQPQHF
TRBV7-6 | CASSLRADSSYEQYF
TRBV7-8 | CASSSVGALTEAFF
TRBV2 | CASRKGQVGPQHF